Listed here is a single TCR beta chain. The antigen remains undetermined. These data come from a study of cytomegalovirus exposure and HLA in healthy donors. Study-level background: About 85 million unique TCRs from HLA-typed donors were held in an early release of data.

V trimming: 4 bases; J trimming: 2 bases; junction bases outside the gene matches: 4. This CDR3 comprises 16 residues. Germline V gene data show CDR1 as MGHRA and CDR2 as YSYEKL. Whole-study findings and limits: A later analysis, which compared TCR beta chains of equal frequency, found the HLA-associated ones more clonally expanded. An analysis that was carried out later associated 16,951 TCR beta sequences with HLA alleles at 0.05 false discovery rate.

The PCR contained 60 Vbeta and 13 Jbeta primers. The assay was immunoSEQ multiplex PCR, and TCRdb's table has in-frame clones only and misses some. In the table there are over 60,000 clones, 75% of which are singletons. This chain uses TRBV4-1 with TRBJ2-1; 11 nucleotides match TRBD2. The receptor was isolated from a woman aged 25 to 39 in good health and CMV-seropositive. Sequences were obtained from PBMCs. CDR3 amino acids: CASSLVAGGAYNEQFF. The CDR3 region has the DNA TGCGCCAGCAGCCTTGTAGCGGGAGGGGCCTACAATGAGCAGTTCTTC.